The T cell receptor beta chain described here comes from a study of tumour-infiltrating T cells in Burkitt lymphoma. This clone was seen a handful of times. Using immunoSEQ multiplex PCR, the repertoire was profiled, and TCRdb retains in-frame clones only, with some absent. The sample yields about 3,300 clones, 13% seen once. The CDR3 extends over 16 amino acids. The ends were cut back, 1 base at V and 4 bases at J, with 14 bases in the middle. The V gene's germline CDR1 is SGHTA and CDR2 FQGNSA. The specimen was tumor tissue. This TCR was recovered from a human donor with Burkitt lymphoma. The V gene is TRBV7-2, the J gene TRBJ1-5; no clear D gene. CDR3 in DNA: TGTGCCAGCAGCTTAGTGGCTTTGGGAGGGAATCAGCCCCAGCATTTT. Translating it yields CASSLVALGGNQPQHF.